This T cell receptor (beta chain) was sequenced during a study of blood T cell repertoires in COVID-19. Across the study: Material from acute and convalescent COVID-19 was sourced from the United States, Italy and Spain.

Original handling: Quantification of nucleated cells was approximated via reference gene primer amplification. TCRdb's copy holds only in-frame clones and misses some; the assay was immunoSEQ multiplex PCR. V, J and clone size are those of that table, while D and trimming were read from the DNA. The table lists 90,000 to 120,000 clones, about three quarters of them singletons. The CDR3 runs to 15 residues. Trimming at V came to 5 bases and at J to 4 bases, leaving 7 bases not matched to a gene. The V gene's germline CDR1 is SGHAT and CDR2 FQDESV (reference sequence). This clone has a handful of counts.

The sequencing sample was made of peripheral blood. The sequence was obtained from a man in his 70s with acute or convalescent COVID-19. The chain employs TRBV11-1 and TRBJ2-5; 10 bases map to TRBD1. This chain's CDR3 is CASSARDRGGETQYF. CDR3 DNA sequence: TGTGCCAGCAGCGCCCGGGACAGGGGAGGAGAGACCCAGTACTTC.